The subject of this entry is one TCR beta chain. PCR was performed a second time for about 7 to 12 cycles using a sample-barcoded 5' primer and a J-beta primer mix. MiXCR was run by TCRdb on the 5' RACE reads, yielding one entry per CDR3 protein. Among more than 550,000 distinct CDR3 sequences listed, about 20% were seen once. The CDR3 runs to 16 residues. Germline CDR1 SGHTA, CDR2 FQGTGA. Trimming removed 4 bases from V and 2 bases from J; junction bases left unmatched: 8. These data belong to a study of blood T cells in healthy people across ages. The chain links TRBV7-3 to TRBJ2-1; 7 nucleotides agree with TRBD2. The receptor comes from a man between 70 and 80 years old in good health. The sample consisted of blood. DNA for the CDR3: TGTGCCAGCAGCTGGCCCGAGCGGGAACCCTACAATGAGCAGTTCTTC. This translates into CASSWPEREPYNEQFF.